This T cell receptor (beta chain) was captured in a study of monozygotic twins with inflammatory bowel disease. Regarding the study as a whole: Using the inverse Simpson index, IBD patients had lower TCRbeta diversity than healthy co-twins. Any single strong signal or clonotype tied to IBD lacked support.

TCRdb reprocessed the 5' RACE reads, keeping one entry per CDR3 protein, no DNA. The sample's table shows around 40,000 distinct CDR3 sequences. The CDR3 has 15 residues. Germline V gene data show CDR1 as DFQATT and CDR2 as SNEGSKA (reference sequence). On this clonotype itself: Its antigen is not known.

This clonotype was sampled from a human donor with ulcerative colitis or Crohn's disease, or a healthy co-twin of an affected twin (not recorded which). The sample taken for sequencing was blood. V gene TRBV20-1 combines with J gene TRBJ2-5; TCRdb selects TRBD1, and the lack of DNA leaves this call unchecked. The CDR3 sequence: CSASETGYGPLAQYF.